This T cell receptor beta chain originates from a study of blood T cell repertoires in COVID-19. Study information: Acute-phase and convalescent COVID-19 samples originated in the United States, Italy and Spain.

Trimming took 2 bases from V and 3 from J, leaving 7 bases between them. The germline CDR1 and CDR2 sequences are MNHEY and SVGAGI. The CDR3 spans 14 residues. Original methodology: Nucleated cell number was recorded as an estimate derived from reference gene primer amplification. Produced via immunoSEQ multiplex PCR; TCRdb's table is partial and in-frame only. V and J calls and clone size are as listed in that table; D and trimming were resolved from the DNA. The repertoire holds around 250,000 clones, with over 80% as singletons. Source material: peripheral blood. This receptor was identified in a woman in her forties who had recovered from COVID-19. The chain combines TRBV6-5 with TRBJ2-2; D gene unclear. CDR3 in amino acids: CASSYTVDTGELFF. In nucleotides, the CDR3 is TGTGCCAGCAGTTACACGGTAGACACCGGGGAGCTGTTTTTT.